The present T cell receptor (beta chain) was sequenced within a study of STAT3 mutations in large granular lymphocyte leukemia. At the level of the study: Roughly half of the longitudinally sequenced T-LGLL patients carried detectable canonical activating STAT3 mutations. Findings and caveats of the study: Some patients had dominant TCR clones larger than their STAT3 mutant burden. Samples missed the first appearance of the clone. In about 35% of the 18 patients, new TCR clonotypes emerged after therapy. Every T-cell large granular lymphocyte leukemia patient had at least one immunodominant TCR beta clonotype.

This clone was seen just once. As yet, its antigen is unknown. Produced via immunoSEQ multiplex PCR; TCRdb's table is partial and in-frame only. The sample lists some 13,000 clones, about 90% seen once, with less than 15% in the top ten. Sample: PBMCs. This clonotype was sampled from a human donor with T large granular lymphocyte leukemia. Some clones in this sample may be carry-over from other donors' samples.

CDR3 nucleotide sequence: TGTGCCAGCACCTCTTCGGCCTCTAGGAACGAGCAGTACTTC. It specifies CASTSSASRNEQYF. The chain couples TRBV5-4 to TRBJ2-7; no clear D. Germline assignment: CDR1 SGHNT and CDR2 YYREEE (reference sequence). CDR3 length: 14 residues. V was cut by 6 bases and J by 5 bases, with 18 bases left in between.